This T cell receptor (beta chain) was documented in a study of technical replicates of blood from a few donors (dated by TCRdb to the late 2010s). At the junction V is shortened by 4 bases and J by 8 bases; bases outside the gene matches: 11. Its CDR3 holds 14 amino acids, cysteine through phenylalanine. Here the CDR3 DNA is all that survives: 42 bases in frame from base 1. Note on this clone: The clone's antigen remains unknown. Base qualities are not provided; no much larger clone lies one nucleotide away.

The method was the immunoSEQ multiplex PCR assay. The clones in this table, taken by TCRdb from immuneACCESS, are in-frame only. Not every clone is retained; where verified, under half of the shortfall comes from an unresolved V gene, and the cause of the rest is unknown. The sample table shows 90,000 to 100,000 clones, and almost 97% are seen once. More than 0.35% of the sample is taken by the ten largest. This chain joins TRBV5-3 to TRBJ1-2; TRBD1 lines up with 7 middle nucleotides. TRBV5-3 is an ORF; its function is uncertain. Sequencing was performed on T cells isolated from PBMCs. The clonotype comes from a human donor in good health. The nucleotide sequence reads as follows: TGTGCCAGAAGCCCAAGGGGGCAATTTACCGGCTACACCTTC. It translates as CARSPRGQFTGYTF.